This T cell receptor (beta chain) is drawn from a study of T cells expressing NK-cell markers. In the study overall: HCMV seropositivity characterized most of the eight sequenced donors, and seronegativity one.

General study points: Roughly 6 donors had dominant NKG2C+ clonotypes that comprised roughly 1.0-7.0% of their CD8+ T cells.

Germline loops: CDR1 SQVTM, CDR2 ANQGSEA. The CDR3 runs 14 residues. Worth noting for this clonotype: Its antigen remains unknown.

The cDNA for TCR beta came from 5'RACE template switching with UMIs. No DNA is given; TCRdb re-called the 5' RACE reads and lists each CDR3 protein once. The listing records 20,000 or so distinct CDR3 sequences. V and J are TRBV29-1 and TRBJ2-1; with no DNA, the TCRdb D assignment of TRBD2 cannot be verified. This sequence was found in a man aged 18-75 years in good health. The sequencing input was blood T cells: a sorted CD56 or NKG2C T cell subset, CD4+ or CD8+ T cells, or bulk PBMC T cells (not recorded which). The CDR3 protein is CSVSTSGSLGEQFF.